Detailed here is one T cell receptor (beta chain). No antigen is known for it. Approximately 210 ng DNA, 30,000 to 35,000 T cell genomes, went into each sorted-subset replicate PCR. The method was immunoSEQ multiplex PCR; TCRdb's version includes in-frame clones alone and lacks a portion of them. The sample includes about 2.2 million clones, 90% to 95% of them seen just once. CD45RO-negative CD8 cells positively selected for CCR7 made up the naive population, which excluded terminally differentiated effector memory CD45RA+ cells. The entry originates in a study of shared clonotypes between healthy human individuals. Study findings and constraints: Relative to clonotypes present in all four donors, those not shared had lower generation probabilities. The donor pool, a small one, limited the genetic and exposure-history diversity represented.

The CDR3 is made up of 15 amino acids. From germline, CDR1 is SGHDN and CDR2 FVKESK. Unmatched junction bases numbered 7, after V lost 3 bases and J lost 5 bases. Sequenced sample: naive CD8+ T cells from PBMCs. The TCR originated in a man younger than 35 in good health. Some clones in this sample may be carry-over from other donors' samples. This chain uses TRBV14 with TRBJ2-7, with 10 bases identical to TRBD2. Here the CDR3 DNA reads TGTGCCAGCAGCCATTGGGCTAGCGGGAGCCACGAGCAGTACTTC. Translating gives CASSHWASGSHEQYF.